The clone carrying this TCR beta chain was observed a few times. Stated time point: persistent/refractory GD, antithyroid drugs over 5 years with positive TRAb. Making the TCR library involved RNA that had been extracted from PBMCs. The data were taken from a study of regulatory T cells in long-lasting Graves disease. iRepertoire HTBI primers and Arm-PCR of CDR3 regions built TCR beta libraries. Each CDR3 protein gets one entry after TCRdb re-called the multiplex PCR reads with MiXCR. The table lists about 660,000 distinct CDR3 sequences, approximately 29% of them singletons. The germline V and J ends were trimmed by 4 bases and 5 bases, with 14 bases remaining between them. The CDR3 spans 13 residues. CDR1 SQVTM and CDR2 ANQGSEA come from the germline V gene.

The sample consisted of peripheral blood mononuclear cells (PBMCs), taken when the disease was refractory, from a patient treated with antithyroid drugs. The sequence was obtained from a female donor with Graves disease. This chain uses TRBV29-1 with TRBJ2-5; D gene unclear. The CDR3 sequence: CSVAAVGEETQYF. The CDR3 DNA reads TGCAGCGTTGCGGCTGTGGGCGAGGAGACCCAGTACTTC.